The 7 T cell receptor beta chains below come from one sample, sequenced in a study of CD8 T cells in ankylosing spondylitis. Each CDR3 protein gets one entry after TCRdb re-called the 5' RACE reads with MiXCR. The data show more than 150,000 distinct CDR3 sequences, about 20% seen once. Specimen: blood, either unsorted or a sorted T cell fraction (not recorded which). These receptors were taken from a male donor under 35 with ankylosing spondylitis or in good health (not recorded which).

The rearrangement joins TRBV7-9 to TRBJ2-3; D is unresolved. Trimming took off 5 bases at V and 5 bases at J, with 14 bases between the two ends. This CDR3 is 14 amino acids long. CDR1 is SEHNR and CDR2 is FQNEAQ in the germline V gene (reference sequence). CDR3 region: CASSPSFPIDTQYF. The CDR3 DNA sequence: TGTGCCAGCAGCCCATCGTTCCCGATAGATACGCAGTATTTT.

In this sample, this clonotype turned up many times. The chain has TRBV7-9 and TRBJ2-5; D remains ambiguous. Trimming removed 5 bases at V and 3 bases at J, with 22 bases between. The germline gives CDR1 SEHNR, CDR2 FQNEAQ (reference sequence). The CDR3 extends over 17 amino acids. In DNA form, the CDR3 reads TGTGCCAGCAGCCCGCCATTTAGACACGATCTAGAAGAGACCCAGTACTTC. It encodes CASSPPFRHDLEETQYF. Combining the CDR3 with reference TRBV7-9 and TRBJ2-5 gives the whole variable domain DTGVSQNPRHKITKRGQNVTFRCDPISEHNRLYWYRQTLGQGPEFLTYFQNEAQLEKSRLLSDRFSAERPKGSFSTLEIQRTEQGDSAMYLCASSPPFRHDLEETQYFGPGTRLLVL.

The J gene is TRBJ2-5, the V gene TRBV11-3, with 7 bases identical to TRBD2. The CDR3 spans 15 residues. The trim removed 2 bases at V and 4 bases at J, leaving 7 bases unmatched. Germline CDR1 SGHNT, CDR2 YENEEA. CDR3 nucleotide sequence: TGTGCCAGCAGCTTACTTGGGCTAGCGGTAGAGACCCAGTACTTC. Translating it yields CASSLLGLAVETQYF.

This rearrangement joins TRBV6-5 to TRBJ1-2; D not resolved. The length of the CDR3 is 15 residues. V was trimmed by 5 bases and J by 0 bases, leaving 13 bases between them. CDR1 is MNHEY and CDR2 is SVGAGI in the germline V gene. The CDR3: CASSIAPGSNYGYTF. Written as DNA, the CDR3 is TGTGCCAGCAGTATCGCTCCCGGGTCTAACTATGGCTACACCTTC.

The sample holds many counts of this clonotype. The J gene is TRBJ2-3, the V gene TRBV2; D call uncertain. Germline V CDR1 and CDR2: SNHLY, FYNNEI. CDR3 length: 14 residues. The germline V and J ends were trimmed by 7 bases and 2 bases, with 13 bases remaining between them. In DNA form, the CDR3 reads TGTGCCAGCAAACAGTCAGGCCCCACAGATACGCAGTATTTT. Residues: CASKQSGPTDTQYF.

This clonotype was found many times. The chain recombines TRBV7-8 with TRBJ2-1, with TRBD1 matching over 11 bases. Germline values: CDR1 SGHVS, CDR2 FQNEAQ. The CDR3 loop spans 18 amino acids. The V and J ends lost 1 base and 6 bases, in that order; junction bases with no gene match: 11. CDR3 sequence (DNA): TGTGCCAGCAGCTTAGATCGGGATGCCGGGACAGGGGGCAATGAGCAGTTCTTC. Translating it yields CASSLDRDAGTGGNEQFF.

This clonotype showed up many times. The genes are TRBV6-5 and TRBJ2-1; D call uncertain. CDR1 is MNHEY and CDR2 is SVGAGI in the germline V gene. There are 14 residues in the CDR3. The V end lost 2 bases, the J end lost 6 bases, and 11 bases lay between the germline ends. DNA of the CDR3: TGTGCCAGCAGTTACCGGACCAGAAGCAATGAGCAGTTCTTC. It translates to CASSYRTRSNEQFF.